One and the same sample provided the 28 T cell receptor beta chains below, sequenced in a study of Graves' ophthalmopathy and Graves' hyperthyroidism. Amplification from RNA transcripts yielded the TCR beta CDR3 regions. HTBI primers were employed in first-round RT-PCR, then a second-round multiplex PCR followed. TCRdb re-called the multiplex PCR reads through MiXCR, storing one row per CDR3 protein. The data hold 300,000 to 450,000 distinct CDR3 sequences, with about a sixth observed a single time. The specimen was peripheral blood. These receptors were taken from an adult woman with stable Graves' hyperthyroidism.

Ten or more counts support this clonotype. V usage is TRBV30 and J usage is TRBJ1-5, with a possible D match to TRBD1 (5 bases). Trimming removed 4 bases from V and 4 bases from J, with 11 bases in between. The CDR3 is made up of 13 amino acids. Germline CDR1 reads GTSNPN; CDR2 reads SVGIG (reference sequence). CDR3 protein: CAWNGGGNQPQHF. In DNA, the CDR3 is TGTGCCTGGAACGGGGGGGGGAATCAGCCCCAGCATTTT.

This clonotype was observed at least ten times. The V gene is TRBV7-2, the J gene TRBJ2-4; 8 bases line up with TRBD1. Germline CDR1 is SGHTA and CDR2 is FQGNSA. The V and J ends lost 5 bases and 8 bases, in that order; junction bases with no gene match: 8. This CDR3 contains 14 residues. The CDR3 is CASSPRTGNDIQYF. DNA for the CDR3: TGTGCCAGCAGCCCCCGGACAGGGAATGACATTCAGTACTTC.

V and J are TRBV2 and TRBJ1-2, with a weak D call TRBD1 (5 bases). The V end lost 5 bases, the J end lost 8 bases, and 6 bases lay between the germline ends. Germline V lookup: CDR1 SNHLY, CDR2 FYNNEI. The CDR3 has 10 residues. In DNA, the CDR3 is TGTGCCAGCAGTTCAGGGGGCTACACCTTC. Its translation is CASSSGGYTF.

In this sample, this clonotype turned up many times. The CDR3, as DNA: TGCAGTGCCACGGGGACGCGGGGCTACGAGCAGTACTTC. Translated: CSATGTRGYEQYF. V is TRBV20-1 and J is TRBJ2-7, with a weak D call TRBD2 (6 bases). The CDR3 extends over 13 amino acids. Germline V gene lookup returns CDR1 DFQATT and CDR2 SNEGSKA (reference sequence). V lost 6 bases and J 3 bases, leaving 15 bases between the germline ends.

The chain combines TRBV6-1 with TRBJ1-5, with no clear D. CDR1 and CDR2 (germline): MNHNS, SASEGT. The ends were cut back, 6 bases at V and 6 bases at J, with 18 bases in the middle. This CDR3 is built from 15 residues. The CDR3 sequence is CASSPTAPGGQPQHF. CDR3 coding DNA: TGTGCCAGCAGCCCGACTGCCCCGGGCGGTCAGCCCCAGCATTTT.

The sample holds many counts of this clonotype. The rearrangement links TRBV6-1 to TRBJ2-7; 9 nucleotides match TRBD1. Germline V gene sequence: CDR1 MNHNS, CDR2 SASEGT. V gave up 5 bases and J gave up 3 bases; unmatched junction bases: 8. The CDR3 has 15 amino acids. The chain's CDR3 is CASSQRQGGGYEQYF. CDR3 coding DNA: TGTGCCAGCAGTCAACGACAGGGGGGTGGCTACGAGCAGTACTTC.

This clonotype has ten or more counts. The chain carries TRBV19 and TRBJ2-7; maybe TRBD1 (6 bases). There are 15 residues in the CDR3. Trimming shortened V by 3 bases and J by 2 bases, and 14 bases separated the two germline ends. Germline V gives CDR1 LNHDA, CDR2 SQIVND (reference sequence). CDR3 sequence: CASSIGTHRPYEQYF. CDR3 sequence (DNA): TGTGCCAGTAGTATTGGGACACACCGACCCTACGAGCAGTACTTC.

This clonotype was found once. The chain has TRBV18 and TRBJ2-5; D ambiguous. Deletions cut 5 bases from V and 5 bases from J, with 12 bases between. The CDR3 is made up of 13 amino acids. Germline CDR1 and CDR2: KGHSH and LQKENI. The CDR3 nucleotides read TGTGCCAGCTCATCGGGCTCCCGGGAGACCCAGTACTTC. Translating it yields CASSSGSRETQYF.

This clonotype has at least ten counts. This chain connects TRBV7-8 to TRBJ2-5; TRBD1 aligns across 10 bases. V was pared by 8 bases and J by 4 bases, with 10 bases of the junction left unmatched. There are 15 residues in the CDR3. Germline V gene sequence: CDR1 SGHVS, CDR2 FQNEAQ. CDR3 loop: CASSDRGRRIETQYF. The CDR3 DNA is TGTGCCAGCTCCGACAGGGGGCGAAGGATAGAGACCCAGTACTTC.

CDR3 loop: CASSLSPANYGYTF. As DNA, the CDR3 is TGTGCCAGCAGTTTGAGTCCGGCGAACTATGGCTACACCTTC. This chain uses TRBV6-5 with TRBJ1-2; D remains unclear. Germline CDR1 reads MNHEY; CDR2 reads SVGAGI. The CDR3 loop spans 14 amino acids. Trimming took off 4 bases at V and 2 bases at J, with 11 bases between the two ends.

This clonotype has a count of ten or more. This chain links TRBV5-1 with TRBJ1-6; TRBD1 matches at 8 bases. Unmatched junction bases numbered 5, after V lost 5 bases and J lost 7 bases. The CDR3 is made up of 14 amino acids. CDR1 is SGHRS, CDR2 YFSETQ, per germline. This CDR3 reads CASRNRQGNSPLHF. The DNA for the CDR3 is TGCGCCAGCAGAAATAGACAGGGGAATTCACCCCTCCACTTT. The full variable domain, completed using reference TRBV5-1 and TRBJ1-6, is KAGVTQTPRYLIKTRGQQVTLSCSPISGHRSVSWYQQTPGQGLQFLFEYFSETQRNKGNFPGRFSGRQFSNSRSEMNVSTLELGDSALYLCASRNRQGNSPLHFGNGTRLTVT.

This clonotype was recorded only once. The CDR3 ends on some other residue instead of the conserved phenylalanine or tryptophan, so this is likely a read error. This sequence joins TRBV28 and TRBJ1-1, with TRBD1 as a possible D gene (5 bases). Per the germline V gene, CDR1 is MDHEN and CDR2 is SYDVKM. The CDR3 spans 12 residues. This CDR3 is CACSLRQTEAFL. The DNA of the CDR3 is TGTGCCTGCAGTTTGCGACAGACTGAAGCTTTCCTT.

The sample holds many counts of this clonotype. The rearrangement uses TRBV5-1 and TRBJ2-2; no clear D gene. Trimming took off 0 bases at V and 4 bases at J, with 4 bases between the two ends. CDR1 SGHRS and CDR2 YFSETQ come from the germline V gene. CDR3 length: 13 residues. The CDR3, as DNA: TGCGCCAGCAGCTTGGCCGGCACCGGGGAGCTGTTTTTT. It is translated as CASSLAGTGELFF.

This clonotype was counted many times. This chain uses TRBV10-3 with TRBJ2-7; D tentatively fits TRBD1 or TRBD2 (5 bases each). CDR1 and CDR2 from the germline V gene are ENHRY and SYGVKD. This CDR3 contains 16 residues. Trimming left V 0 bases short and J 2 bases short, with 14 bases between. The CDR3 loop is CAISESRAGRTYEQYF. CDR3 DNA: TGTGCCATCAGTGAGTCGAGGGCAGGGCGGACCTACGAGCAGTACTTC.

This clonotype came up many times. V usage is TRBV6-2 or TRBV6-3 and J usage is TRBJ2-5, with a tentative D call TRBD1 (5 bases). Trimming removed 0 bases from V and 7 bases from J, with 15 bases in between. Germline V gene data show CDR1 as MNHEY and CDR2 as SVGEGT. The CDR3 loop spans 15 amino acids. The CDR3: CASSYSDGAKGTQYF. The CDR3 nucleotides are TGTGCCAGCAGTTACTCGGATGGGGCCAAGGGGACCCAGTACTTC.

This clonotype was picked up many times. J is TRBJ1-5 and V is TRBV4-1; D gene unclear. CDR1 and CDR2 (germline): MGHRA, YSYEKL. V was pared by 1 base and J by 0 bases, with 13 bases between. CDR3 length: 17 residues. The CDR3 region has the DNA TGCGCCAGCAGCCAAGGTGTAGGGCTGGATAGCAATCAGCCCCAGCATTTT. This codes for CASSQGVGLDSNQPQHF.

This clonotype was seen ten or more times. V gene TRBV27 combines with J gene TRBJ1-5; D unresolved. The CDR3 is made up of 13 amino acids. Deletions cut 3 bases from V and 6 bases from J, with 9 bases between. CDR1 and CDR2 from the germline V gene are MNHEY and SMNVEV (reference sequence). The CDR3 is CASSFQAGQPQHF. The CDR3 nucleotides are TGTGCCAGCAGTTTCCAGGCCGGTCAGCCCCAGCATTTT.

This clonotype was seen at least ten times. The chain uses TRBV7-8 and TRBJ2-7; 8 nucleotides line up with TRBD2. Looked up from germline, CDR1 is SGHVS and CDR2 is FQNEAQ. The CDR3 spans 14 residues. With V trimmed by 1 base and J by 5 bases, 4 bases remained unmatched. CDR3 residues: CASSLDGRADEQYF. In DNA form, the CDR3 reads TGTGCCAGCAGCTTAGACGGGAGGGCGGACGAGCAGTACTTC. Combining the CDR3 with reference TRBV7-8 and TRBJ2-7 gives the whole variable domain GAGVSQSPRYKVAKRGQDVALRCDPISGHVSLFWYQQALGQGPEFLTYFQNEAQLDKSGLPSDRFFAERPEGSVSTLKIQRTQQEDSAVYLCASSLDGRADEQYFGPGTRLTVT.

In its sample, this clonotype was seen many times. The chain uses TRBV27 and TRBJ1-5; 8 nucleotides align to TRBD1. Germline values: CDR1 MNHEY, CDR2 SMNVEV (reference sequence). The CDR3 runs 15 residues. V shed 3 bases and J 5 bases; nucleotides not matched to a gene: 6. CDR3 bases: TGTGCCAGCAGTTTGGGCAGGGGGCTGCATCAGCCCCAGCATTTT. Translation gives CASSLGRGLHQPQHF.

This clonotype has just a few counts. The genes are TRBV20-1 and TRBJ2-1; a weak D match, TRBD1 (5 bases). The CDR3 covers 11 residues. The V end lost 5 bases, the J end lost 8 bases, and 10 bases lay between the germline ends. Per the germline V gene, CDR1 is DFQATT and CDR2 is SNEGSKA (reference sequence). This CDR3 reads CSAARADEQFF. CDR3 in DNA: TGCAGTGCTGCCAGGGCCGATGAGCAGTTCTTC.

This clonotype was picked up many times. The chain uses TRBV6-1 and TRBJ2-5; TRBD2 agrees at 7 bases. CDR1 is MNHNS and CDR2 is SASEGT in the germline V gene. V dropped 6 bases and J dropped 4; count of bases not matched to a gene: 14. This CDR3 contains 16 residues. CDR3 protein: CASRKRLAGVGETQYF. Written as DNA, the CDR3 is TGTGCCAGCAGGAAACGCTTGGCGGGAGTAGGAGAGACCCAGTACTTC.

This clonotype was counted at least ten times. The V and J genes are TRBV20-1 and TRBJ2-2; a possible D gene is TRBD2 (6 bases). Trimming left V 5 bases short and J 8 bases short, with 21 bases between. CDR1 DFQATT and CDR2 SNEGSKA come from the germline V gene (reference sequence). The length of the CDR3 is 15 residues. CDR3 coding DNA: TGCAGTGCTCCCTCTCGCGGGACCTTAGGGGGGGAGCTGTTTTTT. It is translated as CSAPSRGTLGGELFF.

The CDR3 protein is CASSYSSGRRGELFF. CDR3 sequence (DNA): TGTGCCAGCAGTTACTCTAGCGGGAGGAGGGGGGAGCTGTTTTTT. The gene calls are TRBV6-5 and TRBJ2-2, with TRBD2 identical over 10 bases. Germline V lookup: CDR1 MNHEY, CDR2 SVGAGI. V lost 0 bases, J lost 8 bases, and 3 bases stayed unmatched. The CDR3 has 15 amino acids.

This clonotype has just a few counts. The junction and the germline gene differ at one end; a read error may be behind it. The genes are TRBV5-1 and TRBJ1-1; unclear D gene. Germline-derived CDR1 and CDR2 are SGHRS and YFSETQ. This CDR3 region has 15 residues. In DNA form, the CDR3 reads TGCGCCAGCAGCTTCGGTCTTCGAATGGGAACTGAATCTTTCTTT. Amino acids: CASSFGLRMGTESFF. Complete variable domain (other parts from reference TRBV5-1 and TRBJ1-1): KAGVTQTPRYLIKTRGQQVTLSCSPISGHRSVSWYQQTPGQGLQFLFEYFSETQRNKGNFPGRFSGRQFSNSRSEMNVSTLELGDSALYLCASSFGLRMGTESFFGQGTRLTVV.

The sample holds many counts of this clonotype. The V and J genes are TRBV6-2 or TRBV6-3 and TRBJ1-1, with 8 bases lining up with TRBD1. The CDR3 runs to 15 residues. CDR1 MNHEY and CDR2 SVGEGT come from the germline V gene. V dropped 6 bases and J dropped 0; count of bases not matched to a gene: 6. The CDR3 coding sequence is TGTGCCAGCAGGGAGACAGGGGTCATGAACACTGAAGCTTTCTTT. It specifies CASRETGVMNTEAFF.

This clonotype was counted ten times or more. The chain uses TRBV10-3 and TRBJ1-5; D remains ambiguous. The germline gives CDR1 ENHRY, CDR2 SYGVKD. The CDR3 is made up of 13 amino acids. V was cut by 7 bases and J by 3 bases, with 10 bases left in between. The chain's CDR3 is CAITRALNQPQHF. CDR3 nucleotides: TGTGCCATCACCCGGGCCCTCAATCAGCCCCAGCATTTT.

This clonotype has a count of ten or more. This chain joins TRBV12-3 or TRBV12-4 and TRBJ2-4, with no clear D. This CDR3 has 13 amino acids. The CDR3, as DNA: TGTGCAGTCTCATCCGGGGCCAAAAACATTCAGTACTTC. It codes for CAVSSGAKNIQYF.

This clonotype occurred many times. The gene calls are TRBV19 and TRBJ1-6; D unclear. Germline-derived CDR1 and CDR2 are LNHDA and SQIVND (reference sequence). Trimming removed 6 bases from V and 0 bases from J, with 9 bases in between. CDR3 size: 15 residues. DNA of the CDR3: TGTGCCAGTAGGACACTGAGCTCCTATAATTCACCCCTCCACTTT. Its protein is CASRTLSSYNSPLHF.